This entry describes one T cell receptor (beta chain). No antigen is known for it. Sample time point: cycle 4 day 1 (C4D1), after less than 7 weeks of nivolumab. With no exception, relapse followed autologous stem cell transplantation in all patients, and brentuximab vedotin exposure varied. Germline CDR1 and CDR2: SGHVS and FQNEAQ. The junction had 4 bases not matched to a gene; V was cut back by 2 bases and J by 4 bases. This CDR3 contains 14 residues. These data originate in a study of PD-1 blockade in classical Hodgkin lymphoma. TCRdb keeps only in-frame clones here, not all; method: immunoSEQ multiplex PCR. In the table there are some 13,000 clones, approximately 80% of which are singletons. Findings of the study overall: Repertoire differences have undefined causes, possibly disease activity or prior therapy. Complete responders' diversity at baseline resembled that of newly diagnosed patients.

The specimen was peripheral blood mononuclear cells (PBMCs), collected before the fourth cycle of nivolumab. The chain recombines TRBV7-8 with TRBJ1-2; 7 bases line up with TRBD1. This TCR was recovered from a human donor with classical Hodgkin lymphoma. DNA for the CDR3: TGTGCCAGCAGCTTAACGACAGGGAGCTATGGCTACACCTTC. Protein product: CASSLTTGSYGYTF.